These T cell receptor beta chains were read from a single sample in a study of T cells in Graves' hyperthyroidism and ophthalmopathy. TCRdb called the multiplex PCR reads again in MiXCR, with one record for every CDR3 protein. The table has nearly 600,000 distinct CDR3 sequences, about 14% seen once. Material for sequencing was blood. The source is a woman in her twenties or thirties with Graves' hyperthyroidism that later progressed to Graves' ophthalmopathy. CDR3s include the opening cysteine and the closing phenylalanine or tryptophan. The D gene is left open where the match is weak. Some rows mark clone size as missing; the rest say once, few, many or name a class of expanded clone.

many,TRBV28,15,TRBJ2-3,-,CASRSNIGVTDTQYF,TGTGCCAGCAGGAGTAACATCGGTGTCACAGATACGCAGTATTTT
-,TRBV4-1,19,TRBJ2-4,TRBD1,CASSPLGTEGVLAKNIQYF,TGCGCCAGCAGCCCATTGGGGACAGAGGGAGTACTAGCCAAAAACATTCAGTACTTC
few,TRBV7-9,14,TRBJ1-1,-,CALVRGGPGTEAFF,TGTGCCCTCGTTCGGGGGGGGCCGGGCACTGAAGCTTTCTTT
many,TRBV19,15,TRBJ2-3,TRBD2,CASRSSGATTDTQYF,TGTGCCAGTAGATCAAGCGGGGCTACCACAGATACGCAGTATTTT
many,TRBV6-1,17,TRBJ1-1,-,CASSQDNRPLGSTEAFF,TGTGCCAGCAGTCAGGATAATCGACCGCTGGGCAGCACTGAAGCTTTCTTT
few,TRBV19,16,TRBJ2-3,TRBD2,CASSSTSGRALDTQYF,TGTGCCAGTAGTAGCACTAGCGGTCGCGCCCTAGATACGCAGTATTTT
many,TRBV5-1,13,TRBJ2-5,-,CASSLTAMETQYF,TGCGCCAGCAGCTTGACAGCAATGGAGACCCAGTACTTC
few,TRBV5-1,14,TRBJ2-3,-,CASSQSVTGDTQYF,TGCGCCAGCAGCCAATCCGTGACAGGAGATACGCAGTATTTT
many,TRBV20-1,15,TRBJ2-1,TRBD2,CSAHVGTSGGGEQFF,TGCAGTGCCCATGTCGGGACTAGCGGGGGCGGGGAGCAGTTCTTC
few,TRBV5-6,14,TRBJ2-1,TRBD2,CASSHGGDYNEQFF,TGTGCCAGCAGCCACGGGGGGGATTACAATGAGCAGTTCTTC
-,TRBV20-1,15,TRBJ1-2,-,CSAQRETAAAYGYTF,TGCAGTGCTCAAAGAGAGACAGCGGCGGCATATGGCTACACCTTC
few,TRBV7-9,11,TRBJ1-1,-,CASSLSGEAFF,TGTGCCAGCAGCTTATCGGGGGAAGCTTTCTTT
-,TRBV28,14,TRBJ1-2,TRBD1,CASSSTGGPYGYTF,TGTGCCAGCAGTTCGACAGGGGGCCCCTATGGCTACACCTTC
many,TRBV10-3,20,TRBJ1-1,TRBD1,CAISDPIIYGTALLRAEAFF,TGTGCCATCAGTGATCCAATCATTTACGGGACAGCCTTACTAAGGGCTGAAGCTTTCTTT
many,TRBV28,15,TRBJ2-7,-,CASSFGGAANFGQYF,TGTGCCAGCAGTTTTGGGGGGGCTGCGAATTTCGGGCAGTACTTC
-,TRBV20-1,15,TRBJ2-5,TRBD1,CSALGRDRGRRTQYF,TGCAGTGCTTTAGGGCGGGACAGGGGGCGCAGGACCCAGTACTTC
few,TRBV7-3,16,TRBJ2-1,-,CASSLVYGGPYNEQFF,TGTGCCAGCAGCTTAGTTTACGGGGGGCCCTACAATGAGCAGTTCTTC
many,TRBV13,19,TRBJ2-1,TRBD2,CASSFRTSGRSYSYNEQFF,TGTGCCAGCAGCTTCCGGACTAGCGGGAGGTCCTACTCCTACAATGAGCAGTTCTTC
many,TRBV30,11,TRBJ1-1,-,CAWIQGPEAFF,TGTGCCTGGATACAGGGACCTGAAGCTTTCTTT
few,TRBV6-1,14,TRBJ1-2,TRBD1,CASSNTGVNYGYTF,TGTGCCAGCAGTAACACAGGGGTTAACTATGGCTACACCTTC
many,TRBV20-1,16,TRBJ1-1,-,CSAGREAGWMNTEAFF,TGCAGTGCCGGGAGAGAGGCGGGATGGATGAACACTGAAGCTTTCTTT
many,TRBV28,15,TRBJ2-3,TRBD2,CASSLVGLATDTQYF,TGTGCCAGCAGTTTGGTGGGACTAGCAACAGATACGCAGTATTTT
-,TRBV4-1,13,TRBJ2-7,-,CASSPRDIRSQYF,TGCGCCAGCAGCCCTCGTGACATCCGGAGTCAGTACTTC
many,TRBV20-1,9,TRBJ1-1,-,CSAPGAAFF,TGCAGTGCTCCAGGGGCCGCTTTCTTT
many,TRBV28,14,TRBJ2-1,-,CASSPRGTYNEQFF,TGTGCCAGCAGTCCTAGGGGAACCTACAATGAGCAGTTCTTC
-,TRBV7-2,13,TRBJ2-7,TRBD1,CASTQGGAYEQYF,TGTGCCAGCACCCAAGGGGGCGCTTACGAGCAGTACTTC
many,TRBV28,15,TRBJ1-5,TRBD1,CASSYRGRGNQPQHF,TGTGCCAGCAGTTACAGGGGGCGGGGCAATCAGCCCCAGCATTTT
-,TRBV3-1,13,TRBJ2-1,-,CASSLYSGAEQFF,TGTGCCAGCAGTCTCTATAGCGGAGCGGAGCAGTTCTTC
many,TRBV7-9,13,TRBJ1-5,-,CASSSDGKWPQHF,TGTGCCAGCAGTTCAGACGGAAAGTGGCCCCAGCATTTT
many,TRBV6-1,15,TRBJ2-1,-,CASSEGFSPRNEQFF,TGTGCCAGCAGCGAAGGGTTCAGCCCCCGCAATGAGCAGTTCTTC
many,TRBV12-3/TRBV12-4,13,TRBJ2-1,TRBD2,CASSLGLAANQFF,TGTGCCAGCAGTTTGGGACTAGCGGCTAATCAGTTCTTC
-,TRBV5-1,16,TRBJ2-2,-,CASSAPSLGSTGELFF,TGCGCCAGCAGCGCACCGTCCCTAGGATCCACCGGGGAGCTGTTTTTT
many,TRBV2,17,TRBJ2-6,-,CASSPPDSLSGANVLTF,TGTGCCAGCAGTCCTCCGGACAGTTTGTCTGGGGCCAACGTCCTGACTTTC
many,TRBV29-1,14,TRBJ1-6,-,CSVGQGTSNSPLHF,TGCAGCGTTGGGCAGGGGACTTCCAATTCACCCCTCCACTTT
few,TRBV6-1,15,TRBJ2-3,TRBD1,CAGATAGTGPDTQYF,TGTGCCGGAGCGACAGCCGGGACAGGGCCAGATACGCAGTATTTT
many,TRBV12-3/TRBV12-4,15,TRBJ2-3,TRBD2,CASSLLAGGGDTQYF,TGTGCCAGCAGTTTACTAGCGGGAGGTGGAGATACGCAGTATTTT
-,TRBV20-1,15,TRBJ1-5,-,CSAKQGGRSNQPQHF,TGCAGTGCTAAACAGGGAGGGAGGAGCAATCAGCCCCAGCATTTT
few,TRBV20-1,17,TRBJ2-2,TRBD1,CSARGPGQAADTGELFF,TGCAGTGCTAGAGGACCAGGACAGGCCGCGGACACCGGGGAGCTGTTTTTT
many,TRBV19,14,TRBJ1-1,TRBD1,CASSRDRDFNEAFF,TGTGCCAGTAGTCGAGACAGGGATTTTAATGAAGCTTTCTTT
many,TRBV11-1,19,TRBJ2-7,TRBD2,CASSFSTSGSPKQIYEQYF,TGTGCCAGCAGCTTTTCCACTAGCGGGAGTCCCAAGCAGATCTACGAGCAGTACTTC
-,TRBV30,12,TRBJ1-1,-,CAWRVKETEAFF,TGTGCCTGGAGGGTGAAGGAGACTGAAGCTTTCTTT
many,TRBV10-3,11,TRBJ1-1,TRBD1,CAISVQGQAFF,TGTGCCATCAGCGTACAGGGGCAAGCTTTCTTT
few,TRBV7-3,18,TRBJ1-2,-,CASSLNGPLQGGVYGYTF,TGTGCCAGCAGCTTAAATGGACCCCTACAGGGAGGGGTTTATGGCTACACCTTC
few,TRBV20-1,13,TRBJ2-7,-,CSAREDSLYEQYF,TGCAGTGCTAGAGAAGACAGTTTGTACGAGCAGTACTTC
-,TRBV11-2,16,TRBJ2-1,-,CASSQGGQGGLNEQFF,TGTGCCAGCAGCCAAGGTGGGCAGGGGGGCTTGAATGAGCAGTTCTTC
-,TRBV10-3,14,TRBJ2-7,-,CAISDTTGSYEQYF,TGTGCCATCAGTGATACAACAGGATCCTACGAGCAGTACTTC
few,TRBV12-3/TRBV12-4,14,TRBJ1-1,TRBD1,CASGQGASGTEAFF,TGTGCCAGCGGACAGGGGGCTTCGGGCACTGAAGCTTTCTTT
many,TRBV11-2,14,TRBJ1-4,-,CASSLVGPGEKLFF,TGTGCCAGCAGCTTAGTCGGTCCAGGTGAAAAACTGTTTTTT
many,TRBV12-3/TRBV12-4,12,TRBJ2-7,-,CASSFIGDEQYF,TGTGCCAGCAGTTTTATCGGGGACGAGCAGTACTTC
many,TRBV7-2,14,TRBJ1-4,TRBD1,CASSLAGGTEKLFF,TGTGCCAGCAGCTTAGCAGGGGGCACTGAAAAACTGTTTTTT
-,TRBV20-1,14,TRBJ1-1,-,CSARAPGMNTEAFF,TGCAGTGCTAGAGCGCCGGGGATGAACACTGAAGCTTTCTTT
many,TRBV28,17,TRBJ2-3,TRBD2,CASSPFSGGGSTDTQYF,TGTGCCAGCAGTCCCTTCTCCGGCGGGGGTTCCACAGATACGCAGTATTTT
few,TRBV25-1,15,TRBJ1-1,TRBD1,CASTQAGQGNTEAFF,TGTGCCAGCACACAAGCCGGACAGGGGAACACTGAAGCTTTCTTT
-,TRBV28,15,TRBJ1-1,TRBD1,CASRRDRGRGDEAFF,TGTGCCAGCCGACGGGACAGGGGGCGAGGGGATGAAGCTTTCTTT
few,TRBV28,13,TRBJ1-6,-,CASSLPSNSPLHF,TGTGCCAGCAGCCTACCCTCTAATTCACCCCTCCACTTT
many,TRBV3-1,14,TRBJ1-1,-,CASSQEISNTEAFF,TGTGCCAGCAGCCAAGAAATCTCGAACACTGAAGCTTTCTTT
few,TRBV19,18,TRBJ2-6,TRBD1,CASSILGGWSSGANVLTF,TGTGCCAGTAGTATTCTAGGGGGCTGGTCTTCTGGGGCCAACGTCCTGACTTTC
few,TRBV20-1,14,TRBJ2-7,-,CSAREQGSSYEQYF,TGCAGTGCTAGAGAGCAGGGAAGCTCCTACGAGCAGTACTTC
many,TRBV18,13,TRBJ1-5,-,CASSSTSIQPQHF,TGTGCCAGCTCATCCACGAGCATTCAGCCCCAGCATTTT
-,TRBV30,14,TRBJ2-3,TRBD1,CAWSPGQGTDTQYF,TGTGCCTGGAGCCCGGGACAGGGAACAGATACGCAGTATTTT